This T cell receptor beta chain appears in the sequencing data of a study of cytomegalovirus exposure and HLA in healthy donors. Points from the study as a whole: A later analysis linked a missense variant in DCLRE1C to the trimming of TCR beta V and J genes. An ancestry cluster, one associated with Asian ancestry, reportedly showed fewer N-insertions than the approximately 650-donor mean in a later analysis.

From germline, CDR1 is ENHRY and CDR2 SYGVKD. The length of the CDR3 is 14 residues. The V end lost 3 bases, the J end lost 5 bases, and 10 bases lay between the germline ends. A remark on this clone: What it recognizes is unknown.

Amplification used 60 Vbeta primers and 13 Jbeta primers. Assay: immunoSEQ multiplex PCR; the TCRdb copy retains only in-frame clones and omits some. The sample carries approximately 93,000 clones, 75% to 80% recorded once. Specimen: PBMCs. This clonotype was obtained from a woman between 40 and 55 years old in good health and CMV-seronegative. The chain employs TRBV10-3 and TRBJ2-2; D may be TRBD2 (6 bases). CDR3 in DNA: TGTGCCATCAGTGAACTACGGGGGACCGGGGAGCTGTTTTTT. Protein sequence: CAISELRGTGELFF.